One and the same sample provided the 30 T cell receptor beta chains below, sequenced in a study of blood T cell repertoires in COVID-19 (dated by TCRdb to the early 2020s). Libraries came from the immunoSEQ multiplex PCR assay. Drawn from immuneACCESS, this table holds only the in-frame rearrangements with V and J called that TCRdb kept. Clones are partly lost; checked studies trace under half to an unresolved V gene and leave the rest unexplained. Counted in this sample were 250,000 to 350,000 clones; 85% to 90% of them appeared once. The leading ten clones occupy around 0.84% of the sample. Specimen: peripheral blood. The receptor source for this set is a man in his thirties or forties with acute or convalescent COVID-19.

V is TRBV10-1 and J is TRBJ2-2; possibly TRBD2 for D (5 bases). There are 14 residues in the CDR3. CDR1 is WNHNN and CDR2 is SYGVQD in the germline V gene (reference sequence). The ends were cut back, 10 bases at V and 7 bases at J, with 19 bases in the middle. In DNA, the CDR3 is TGCGCCACCCGGGGAGTAGCTGTCGGCGGGGAGCTGTTTTTT. Translation: CATRGVAVGGELFF.

The chain is built from TRBV5-1 and TRBJ2-7, with D uncertain. Trimming removed 0 bases from V and 2 bases from J, with 9 bases in between. Per the germline V gene, CDR1 is SGHRS and CDR2 is YFSETQ. The CDR3 totals 14 residues. Here the CDR3 reads CASSLDARTYEQYF. The CDR3 DNA reads as TGCGCCAGCAGCTTGGATGCCAGAACCTACGAGCAGTACTTC.

This clone was seen once. This chain connects TRBV28 to TRBJ1-4, with D perhaps matching TRBD1 (6 bases). The CDR3 sequence is 13 residues long. The germline gives CDR1 MDHEN, CDR2 SYDVKM. Trimming shortened V by 6 bases and J by 6 bases, and 11 bases separated the two germline ends. CDR3 sequence: CASRGGTHEKLFF. CDR3 DNA: TGTGCCAGCAGAGGGGGTACCCATGAAAAACTGTTTTTT.

The rearrangement links TRBV28 to TRBJ1-6; 8 bases are shared with TRBD1. The germline V gene encodes CDR1 MDHEN and CDR2 SYDVKM. The length of the CDR3 is 16 residues. The junction had 13 bases not matched to a gene; V was cut back by 6 bases and J by 9 bases. The CDR3 is CASSLRGQGASSPLHF. CDR3 DNA: TGTGCCAGCAGCTTAAGGGGGCAGGGGGCAAGTTCACCCCTCCACTTT.

This clone appeared a single time. The chain carries TRBV6-1 and TRBJ2-1; 8 nucleotides line up with TRBD2. V shed 2 bases and J 0 bases; nucleotides not matched to a gene: 9. Per germline, CDR1 MNHNS and CDR2 SASEGT. This CDR3 contains 18 residues. CDR3 sequence (DNA): TGTGCCAGCAGTGAATCATCGGTAGCGGGAAGCTCCTACAATGAGCAGTTCTTC. Protein sequence: CASSESSVAGSSYNEQFF.

This sequence joins TRBV12-1 and TRBJ2-3; TRBD2 reflects the table's D call only, with no check against the DNA. TRBV12-1 is deemed a pseudogene. CDR3 length equals 17 residues. The CDR3 DNA reads as TGTGCCAGCAGCTCCACCGGGACTAGCGGGGGACGAGATACGCAGTATTTT. As protein: CASSSTGTSGGRDTQYF.

V is TRBV18 and J is TRBJ2-3, with 13 positions matching TRBD2. After removal of 5 bases from V and 3 bases from J, the junction contained 8 bases not matched to a gene. This CDR3 is built from 17 residues. CDR1 is KGHSH, CDR2 LQKENI, per germline. CDR3 bases: TGTGCCAGCTCAGCAACTGCGGGACTAGCGGGAACAGATACGCAGTATTTT. Protein sequence: CASSATAGLAGTDTQYF.

This chain uses TRBV11-2 with TRBJ2-7, with TRBD2 matching 13 bases. J gave up 5 bases and V 5 bases, and 3 bases lay outside the gene matches. CDR3 length equals 14 residues. CDR1 SGHAT and CDR2 FQNNGV come from the germline V gene. CDR3 DNA sequence: TGTGCCAGCAGCCGACTAGCGGGAGGAAACGAGCAGTACTTC. This codes for CASSRLAGGNEQYF.

The V and J genes are TRBV5-1 and TRBJ1-2; possible D gene TRBD1, 5 bases. V lost 0 bases and J 2 bases, leaving 11 bases between the germline ends. The CDR3 consists of 15 residues. CDR1 is SGHRS and CDR2 is YFSETQ in the germline V gene. CDR3 residues: CASSLGGTQNYGYTF. The DNA for the CDR3 is TGCGCCAGCAGCTTGGGGGGCACACAGAACTATGGCTACACCTTC.

The chain recombines TRBV6-1 with TRBJ1-6; no definite D call. With 1 base removed from V and 10 bases from J, the gap between germline ends came to 8 bases. This CDR3 region has 13 residues. Germline V CDR1 and CDR2: MNHNS, SASEGT. CDR3 nucleotides: TGTGCCAGCAGTGAAGACTTTACCTCACCCCTCCACTTT. Protein product: CASSEDFTSPLHF.

This chain uses TRBV28 with TRBJ2-1, with 7 positions matching TRBD1. Germline values: CDR1 MDHEN, CDR2 SYDVKM. CDR3 length equals 14 residues. The J segment lost 4 bases and the V segment lost 5 bases, leaving 5 bases of the junction unmatched. CDR3 in DNA: TGTGCCAGCAGTGGGACAGACGAATACAATGAGCAGTTCTTC. It specifies CASSGTDEYNEQFF.

The chain combines TRBV7-2 with TRBJ2-2; tentatively, D is TRBD2 (6 bases). Trimming took 4 bases from V and 9 from J, leaving 12 bases between them. This CDR3 has 13 amino acids. Germline V CDR1 and CDR2: SGHTA, FQGNSA. The CDR3 sequence: CASSSRGRRELFF. The CDR3 nucleotides read TGTGCCAGCAGCTCTCGAGGGAGGAGGGAGCTGTTTTTT. The whole variable domain, filled in from reference TRBV7-2 and TRBJ2-2, reads GAGVSQSPSNKVTEKGKDVELRCDPISGHTALYWYRQSLGQGLEFLIYFQGNSAPDKSGLPSDRFSAERTGGSVSTLTIQRTQQEDSAVYLCASSSRGRRELFFGEGSRLTVL.

To note about this clone: The germline gene is not matched at one end of the junction; a read error may be the cause. The V gene is TRBV7-7, the J gene TRBJ2-7; 11 positions match TRBD2. The V gene's germline CDR1 is SSHAT and CDR2 FNYEAQ (reference sequence). This CDR3 region has 18 residues. The CDR3 reads CASSFTSGSVFGAYEQYF. CDR3 bases: TGTGCTAGCAGCTTTACTAGCGGGAGCGTTTTCGGGGCCTACGAGCAGTACTTC.

This clone showed up just a few times. J is TRBJ1-1 and V is TRBV18, with a tentative D call TRBD1 (5 bases). Germline V gives CDR1 KGHSH, CDR2 LQKENI. The CDR3 runs to 16 residues. V lost 0 bases to trimming and J lost 1 base, with 12 bases between them. DNA of the CDR3: TGTGCCAGCTCACCACCGGAGGGGAGGGGGAACACTGAAGCTTTCTTT. The encoded protein is CASSPPEGRGNTEAFF.

The CDR3 bases are TGCAGCGGAATTACTTTGGGACAGGGTGGTCAGCCCCAGCATTTT. Its translation is CSGITLGQGGQPQHF. This chain uses TRBV29-1 with TRBJ1-5, with 9 nucleotides matching TRBD1. The CDR3 extends over 15 amino acids. Germline V gene sequence: CDR1 SQVTM, CDR2 ANQGSEA. V shed 7 bases, J shed 6 bases, and the junction held 13 bases outside the gene matches.

The V and J genes are TRBV24-1 and TRBJ1-2; D not resolved. Trimming left V 0 bases short and J 8 bases short, with 24 bases between. From germline, CDR1 is KGHDR and CDR2 SFDVKD. The CDR3 totals 18 residues. CDR3: CATSDLQPDSVDTVGYTF. In DNA, the CDR3 is TGTGCCACCAGTGATTTGCAACCGGACTCGGTCGACACGGTCGGCTACACCTTC.

J is TRBJ1-1 and V is TRBV15; D unresolved. The CDR3 spans 13 residues. CDR1 is LNHNV, CDR2 YYDKDF, per germline (reference sequence). Trimming left V 6 bases short and J 0 bases short, with 8 bases between. CDR3: CATRRGVNTEAFF. DNA of the CDR3: TGTGCCACCAGGCGGGGAGTGAACACTGAAGCTTTCTTT.

The chain carries TRBV12-3 or TRBV12-4 and TRBJ2-5, with no clear D. V lost 1 base and J 5 bases, leaving 8 bases between the germline ends. This CDR3 contains 13 residues. The CDR3 spells CASSLEPIETQYF. In DNA, the CDR3 is TGTGCCAGCAGTTTAGAGCCAATTGAGACCCAGTACTTC.

V is TRBV5-4 and J is TRBJ2-4, with a possible D match to TRBD2 (5 bases). CDR1 and CDR2 from the germline V gene are SGHNT and YYREEE (reference sequence). Trimming left V 4 bases short and J 0 bases short, with 14 bases between. This CDR3 comprises 16 residues. CDR3: CASSEGASPAKNIQYF. In DNA, the CDR3 is TGTGCCAGCAGCGAGGGCGCCAGCCCAGCCAAAAACATTCAGTACTTC.

This rearrangement joins TRBV27 to TRBJ2-1, with D uncertain. This CDR3 contains 11 residues. The V end lost 3 bases, the J end lost 6 bases, and 3 bases lay between the germline ends. CDR1 and CDR2 from the germline V gene are MNHEY and SMNVEV (reference sequence). The CDR3 spells CASSFINEQFF. The CDR3 DNA follows: TGTGCCAGCAGTTTTATCAATGAGCAGTTCTTC.

The chain is built from TRBV30 and TRBJ1-2, with 11 positions matching TRBD1. The J segment lost 8 bases and the V segment lost 0 bases, leaving 11 bases of the junction unmatched. Per germline, CDR1 GTSNPN and CDR2 SVGIG (reference sequence). The length of the CDR3 is 16 residues. CDR3 region: CAWSVLDRTGGWGYTF. The CDR3, as DNA: TGTGCCTGGAGTGTACTTGACAGGACAGGGGGCTGGGGCTACACCTTC.

The count of this clone is one. The V and J genes are TRBV28 and TRBJ2-6; possible D gene TRBD1, 5 bases. The CDR3 consists of 16 residues. Germline CDR1 MDHEN, CDR2 SYDVKM. The V and J ends lost 4 bases and 1 base respectively, with 11 bases between them. The CDR3 region has the DNA TGTGCCAGCAGTTCCATGCCAGGGTCTGGGGCCAACGTCCTGACTTTC. Residues: CASSSMPGSGANVLTF.

This chain joins TRBV6-8 and TRBJ1-3, with TRBD1 as a possible D gene (5 bases). The CDR3 contains 15 residues. Germline CDR1 is MNHGY and CDR2 is SAAAGT. The V end was cut by 6 bases, the J end by 15 bases, with 27 bases between. This chain's CDR3 is CASSSLTPSTGDQYF. The CDR3 bases are TGTGCCAGCAGCTCACTTACTCCGTCGACGGGGGATCAATATTTT.

The chain combines TRBV24-1 with TRBJ1-3, with D unclear. The CDR3 has 15 residues. Trimming took 4 bases from V and 0 from J, leaving 9 bases between them. The V gene's germline CDR1 is KGHDR and CDR2 SFDVKD. CDR3 amino acids: CATSDSRDSGNTIYF. The CDR3 DNA reads as TGTGCCACCAGTGACTCGCGAGACTCTGGAAACACCATATATTTT.

This rearrangement joins TRBV6-6 to TRBJ2-1; 12 bases fit TRBD2. The germline gives CDR1 MNHNY, CDR2 SVGAGI (reference sequence). Trimming cost V 6 bases and J 4 bases; bases outside gene matches: 7. The CDR3 totals 16 residues. CDR3 in DNA: TGTGCCAGCAGCAGACTAGCGGGAGATGGTTACAATGAGCAGTTCTTC. Its translation is CASSRLAGDGYNEQFF.

Concerning this clone: Additional DNA sequences in this sample encode the identical CDR3. This chain uses TRBV9 with TRBJ2-1; 8 bases agree with TRBD2. In germline, CDR1 is SGDLS, CDR2 YYNGEE. Trimming at V came to 2 bases and at J to 0 bases, leaving 1 base not matched to a gene. The CDR3 has 15 residues. CDR3 region: CASSVGTSSYNEQFF. In nucleotides, the CDR3 is TGTGCCAGCAGCGTGGGGACTAGCTCCTACAATGAGCAGTTCTTC.

The chain uses TRBV5-4 and TRBJ1-2, with no clear D. This CDR3 comprises 14 residues. The germline V gene encodes CDR1 SGHNT and CDR2 YYREEE (reference sequence). V lost 0 bases to trimming and J lost 0 bases, with 6 bases between them. The CDR3 DNA is TGTGCCAGCAGCTTGGCCCGTGCTAACTATGGCTACACCTTC. This gives the protein CASSLARANYGYTF. The full variable domain, in which reference TRBV5-4 and TRBJ1-2 provide the parts outside the CDR3, is ETGVTQSPTHLIKTRGQQVTLRCSSQSGHNTVSWYQQALGQGPQFIFQYYREEENGRGNFPPRFSGLQFPNYSSELNVNALELDDSALYLCASSLARANYGYTFGSGTRLTVV.

V gene TRBV28 combines with J gene TRBJ2-7, with 11 bases that match TRBD1. The CDR3 contains 15 residues. Trimming at V came to 6 bases and at J to 7 bases, leaving 11 bases not matched to a gene. The germline CDR1 and CDR2 sequences are MDHEN and SYDVKM. The CDR3 sequence is CASSLRTGGLGEQYF. The CDR3 DNA sequence: TGTGCCAGCAGCCTAAGGACAGGGGGCTTGGGGGAGCAGTACTTC.

The chain joins TRBV28 to TRBJ2-2; no firm D call. V was pared by 5 bases and J by 5 bases, with 9 bases between. Germline V gene sequence: CDR1 MDHEN, CDR2 SYDVKM. The CDR3 spans 13 residues. CDR3 sequence reads: CASSRPRTGELFF. The CDR3 DNA follows: TGTGCCAGCAGTAGGCCGAGGACCGGGGAGCTGTTTTTT.

This clone was counted between two and nine times. V and J are TRBV7-3 and TRBJ2-7; D perhaps matches TRBD1 (5 bases). Per the germline V gene, CDR1 is SGHTA and CDR2 is FQGTGA. V was shortened by 5 bases and J by 3 bases, with 11 bases between the two germline ends. The length of the CDR3 is 13 residues. The DNA of the CDR3 is TGTGCCAGCAGCCCTGGGGCTTTCTACGAGCAGTACTTC. This codes for CASSPGAFYEQYF.